Below, one T cell receptor (beta chain) is given with its context. No antigen is known for it. The data belong to a study of CD8 T cells in Susac syndrome. Study-wide results and caveats: The study's TCR sequencing and HLA analysis drew on a certain number of individuals. That number was acknowledged as relatively small.

Germline V gene sequence: CDR1 DFQATT, CDR2 SNEGSKA (reference sequence). There are 15 residues in the CDR3. The trim removed 6 bases at V and 5 bases at J, leaving 14 bases unmatched. Sequencing of TCR beta was performed on blood CD8+ T cells and on blood CD4+ T cells. The multiple sclerosis controls comprised treatment-naive patients whose relapsing-remitting disease was stable or active. Random hexamers primed reverse transcription of roughly 0.5 to 1 ug RNA. TCRdb itself ran the immunoSEQ multiplex PCR reads through MiXCR, one entry per CDR3 protein. Among around 200,000 distinct CDR3 sequences listed, just under 95% were seen once.

The sample comprised CD4+ T cells from PBMCs. This TCR was recovered from a human donor with multiple sclerosis. V gene TRBV20-1 combines with J gene TRBJ2-7, with 9 bases lining up with TRBD2. CDR3 sequence reads: CSASPGASGDHEQYF. The CDR3 coding sequence is TGCAGTGCCTCACCCGGGGCTAGCGGGGACCACGAGCAGTACTTC.